This is a list of T cell receptor beta chains from one sample in a study of regulatory T cells in long-lasting Graves disease. In TCRdb, the multiplex PCR reads were re-called with MiXCR into one record per CDR3 protein. The sample has 400,000 to 500,000 distinct CDR3 sequences, more than 12% seen once. The data also belong to a second study, concerning T cells in Graves' hyperthyroidism and ophthalmopathy.

The sequencing used peripheral blood mononuclear cells (PBMCs), collected at new diagnosis, from a patient treated with antithyroid drugs. The receptors shown here come from a woman in her twenties or thirties with Graves disease. The CDR3 runs from the conserved cysteine through the conserved F or W. A D gene is named only where the DNA matches it firmly. Clone size, where shown, is once, few, many, or a class for clones that have expanded.

abundance: many
d_gene: TRBD1
j_gene: TRBJ2-1
v_gene: TRBV2
CDR3aa: CASRRQGANEQFF
CDR3nt: TGTGCCAGCAGACGACAGGGGGCTAATGAGCAGTTCTTC

abundance: many
d_gene: -
j_gene: TRBJ2-5
v_gene: TRBV24-1
CDR3aa: CATSDLSRGETQYF
CDR3nt: TGTGCCACCAGTGATTTAAGTCGTGGAGAGACCCAGTACTTC

abundance: few
d_gene: TRBD2
j_gene: TRBJ2-3
v_gene: TRBV10-2
CDR3aa: CASKVQAGSTDTQYF
CDR3nt: TGCGCCAGCAAGGTTCAAGCGGGAAGCACAGATACGCAGTATTTT

abundance: many
d_gene: -
j_gene: TRBJ1-4
v_gene: TRBV2
CDR3aa: CASSAGAVEKLFF
CDR3nt: TGTGCCAGCAGTGCAGGGGCAGTTGAAAAACTGTTTTTT

abundance: -
d_gene: -
j_gene: TRBJ2-1
v_gene: TRBV5-1
CDR3aa: CASKLTGYNEQFF
CDR3nt: TGCGCCAGCAAATTGACAGGATACAATGAGCAGTTCTTC

abundance: few
d_gene: -
j_gene: TRBJ2-7
v_gene: TRBV3-1
CDR3aa: CASSLAGRTGSYEQYF
CDR3nt: TGTGCCAGCAGCCTAGCCGGTAGGACGGGCTCCTACGAGCAGTACTTC

abundance: many
d_gene: -
j_gene: TRBJ1-3
v_gene: TRBV28
CDR3aa: CASSFPHRGAGNTIYF
CDR3nt: TGTGCCAGCAGTTTCCCTCATCGCGGCGCTGGAAACACCATATATTTT

abundance: many
d_gene: TRBD1
j_gene: TRBJ2-3
v_gene: TRBV5-1
CDR3aa: CASSEGQGSTDTQYF
CDR3nt: TGCGCCAGCAGCGAAGGACAGGGAAGCACAGATACGCAGTATTTT

abundance: -
d_gene: TRBD1
j_gene: TRBJ2-3
v_gene: TRBV19
CDR3aa: CASSVLPTGGDTQYF
CDR3nt: TGTGCCAGTAGTGTCCTACCGACAGGGGGAGATACGCAGTATTTT

abundance: -
d_gene: TRBD1
j_gene: TRBJ1-1
v_gene: TRBV25-1
CDR3aa: CASSETDRGRTEAFF
CDR3nt: TGTGCCAGCAGTGAGACGGACAGGGGGAGGACTGAAGCTTTCTTT

abundance: many
d_gene: TRBD1
j_gene: TRBJ2-7
v_gene: TRBV5-1
CDR3aa: CASSITGTGGPYEQYF
CDR3nt: TGCGCCAGCAGCATAACCGGGACAGGGGGCCCCTACGAGCAGTACTTC

abundance: -
d_gene: TRBD1
j_gene: TRBJ1-2
v_gene: TRBV24-1
CDR3aa: CATSDPDREAGYTF
CDR3nt: TGTGCCACCAGTGACCCAGACAGGGAGGCTGGCTACACCTTC

abundance: few
d_gene: -
j_gene: TRBJ2-6
v_gene: TRBV20-1
CDR3aa: CSASHIFSGANVLTF
CDR3nt: TGCAGTGCTAGCCACATTTTCTCTGGGGCCAACGTCCTGACTTTC

abundance: few
d_gene: -
j_gene: TRBJ1-5
v_gene: TRBV19
CDR3aa: CASSQGNSNQPQHF
CDR3nt: TGTGCCAGTTCTCAGGGGAATAGCAATCAGCCCCAGCATTTT

abundance: many
d_gene: -
j_gene: TRBJ2-2
v_gene: TRBV12-3/TRBV12-4
CDR3aa: CASSDTSRGPATGELFF
CDR3nt: TGTGCCAGCAGCGACACCTCAAGGGGACCAGCAACCGGGGAGCTGTTTTTT

abundance: -
d_gene: -
j_gene: TRBJ1-5
v_gene: TRBV2
CDR3aa: CASSAIGQPQHF
CDR3nt: TGTGCCAGCAGTGCGATCGGGCAGCCCCAGCATTTT

abundance: many
d_gene: TRBD1
j_gene: TRBJ1-1
v_gene: TRBV2
CDR3aa: CASSVRQGAYTEAFF
CDR3nt: TGTGCCAGCAGTGTAAGACAGGGGGCATACACTGAAGCTTTCTTT

abundance: few
d_gene: -
j_gene: TRBJ1-1
v_gene: TRBV7-8
CDR3aa: CASSLPGRGNTEAFF
CDR3nt: TGTGCCAGCAGCTTACCGGGGCGGGGGAACACTGAAGCTTTCTTT

abundance: many
d_gene: TRBD1
j_gene: TRBJ2-3
v_gene: TRBV15
CDR3aa: CATSRERQGADTQYF
CDR3nt: TGTGCCACCAGCAGGGAACGACAGGGTGCAGATACGCAGTATTTT

abundance: many
d_gene: -
j_gene: TRBJ2-7
v_gene: TRBV5-1
CDR3aa: CASSLGGRKAYEQYF
CDR3nt: TGCGCCAGCAGCTTGGGGGGCAGGAAGGCCTACGAGCAGTACTTC

abundance: few
d_gene: TRBD2
j_gene: TRBJ2-5
v_gene: TRBV6-1
CDR3aa: CASGLLAGGPGETQYF
CDR3nt: TGTGCAAGCGGGCTACTAGCGGGAGGGCCAGGAGAGACCCAGTACTTC

abundance: few
d_gene: -
j_gene: TRBJ2-2
v_gene: TRBV3-1
CDR3aa: CASSQGRQNTGELFF
CDR3nt: TGTGCCAGCAGCCAGGGTCGGCAGAACACCGGGGAGCTGTTTTTT

abundance: -
d_gene: TRBD2
j_gene: TRBJ2-1
v_gene: TRBV27
CDR3aa: CASTSAGASNEQFF
CDR3nt: TGTGCCAGCACGTCGGCGGGAGCCAGCAATGAGCAGTTCTTC

abundance: many
d_gene: -
j_gene: TRBJ2-5
v_gene: TRBV11-3
CDR3aa: CASSLEATQYF
CDR3nt: TGTGCCAGCAGCTTAGAGGCGACCCAGTACTTC

abundance: -
d_gene: TRBD2
j_gene: TRBJ2-7
v_gene: TRBV11-2
CDR3aa: CASSLDRTSGANSYEQYF
CDR3nt: TGTGCCAGCAGCTTAGATCGGACTAGCGGAGCAAATTCCTACGAGCAGTACTTC

abundance: many
d_gene: -
j_gene: TRBJ2-3
v_gene: TRBV24-1
CDR3aa: CATSEDSTDTQYF
CDR3nt: TGTGCCACCAGTGAGGACAGCACAGATACGCAGTATTTT

abundance: -
d_gene: -
j_gene: TRBJ2-5
v_gene: TRBV4-2
CDR3aa: CASSQKADNQETQYF
CDR3nt: TGTGCCAGCAGCCAAAAGGCAGACAACCAAGAGACCCAGTACTTC

abundance: -
d_gene: -
j_gene: TRBJ2-1
v_gene: TRBV16
CDR3aa: CASSQWFEGGNNEQFF
CDR3nt: TGTGCCAGCAGCCAATGGTTCGAAGGGGGGAACAATGAGCAGTTCTTC

abundance: many
d_gene: -
j_gene: TRBJ2-2
v_gene: TRBV20-1
CDR3aa: CSAIPGAGELFF
CDR3nt: TGCAGTGCTATCCCGGGAGCCGGGGAGCTGTTTTTT

abundance: few
d_gene: -
j_gene: TRBJ2-7
v_gene: TRBV4-1
CDR3aa: CASSQGSVSVYEQYF
CDR3nt: TGCGCCAGCAGCCAAGGGTCTGTTAGCGTTTACGAGCAGTACTTC

abundance: few
d_gene: -
j_gene: TRBJ1-1
v_gene: TRBV20-1
CDR3aa: CSALQEGHAETFF
CDR3nt: TGCAGTGCCCTCCAGGAGGGGCACGCTGAAACTTTCTTT

abundance: many
d_gene: -
j_gene: TRBJ2-3
v_gene: TRBV29-1
CDR3aa: CSVEDRGRVTDTQYF
CDR3nt: TGCAGCGTTGAAGATCGAGGCAGGGTGACAGATACGCAGTATTTT

abundance: many
d_gene: -
j_gene: TRBJ2-7
v_gene: TRBV6-2/TRBV6-3
CDR3aa: CASSPGHNYEQYF
CDR3nt: TGTGCCAGCAGTCCGGGACACAACTACGAGCAGTACTTC

abundance: -
d_gene: -
j_gene: TRBJ2-5
v_gene: TRBV27
CDR3aa: CASSLFGDPETQYF
CDR3nt: TGTGCCAGCAGTTTATTCGGGGACCCGGAGACCCAGTACTTC

abundance: few
d_gene: TRBD2
j_gene: TRBJ2-3
v_gene: TRBV6-1
CDR3aa: CASLAGGPGDTQYF
CDR3nt: TGTGCCAGTTTAGCGGGAGGGCCCGGAGATACGCAGTATTTT

abundance: many
d_gene: TRBD1
j_gene: TRBJ1-2
v_gene: TRBV6-1
CDR3aa: CASRQPTGNYGYTF
CDR3nt: TGTGCCAGCAGGCAGCCGACAGGGAACTATGGCTACACCTTC

abundance: -
d_gene: TRBD2
j_gene: TRBJ2-1
v_gene: TRBV6-2/TRBV6-3
CDR3aa: CASSYSAPTLAGAYNEQFF
CDR3nt: TGTGCCAGCAGTTACTCCGCTCCTACACTAGCGGGGGCCTACAATGAGCAGTTCTTC

abundance: many
d_gene: TRBD2
j_gene: TRBJ2-1
v_gene: TRBV11-2
CDR3aa: CASSGLAGSYNEQFF
CDR3nt: TGTGCCAGCAGCGGACTAGCGGGGAGTTATAATGAGCAGTTCTTC

abundance: many
d_gene: TRBD2
j_gene: TRBJ2-3
v_gene: TRBV7-9
CDR3aa: CCSGISTDTQYF
CDR3nt: TGTTGTAGCGGGATTAGCACAGATACGCAGTATTTT

abundance: many
d_gene: -
j_gene: TRBJ2-5
v_gene: TRBV5-4
CDR3aa: CTSSSQETQYF
CDR3nt: TGTACCAGCAGCTCCCAAGAGACCCAGTACTTC

abundance: few
d_gene: -
j_gene: TRBJ2-7
v_gene: TRBV20-1
CDR3aa: CSARVMSSGSFLEHEQYF
CDR3nt: TGCAGTGCTAGAGTCATGAGTAGCGGTTCCTTCCTCGAGCACGAGCAGTACTTC

abundance: many
d_gene: -
j_gene: TRBJ1-6
v_gene: TRBV7-2
CDR3aa: CASSRSGTDNSPLHF
CDR3nt: TGTGCCAGCAGCCGATCCGGGACGGATAATTCACCCCTCCACTTT

abundance: many
d_gene: TRBD1
j_gene: TRBJ1-1
v_gene: TRBV20-1
CDR3aa: CSAGMDRVDTEAFF
CDR3nt: TGCAGTGCCGGGATGGACAGGGTAGACACTGAAGCTTTCTTT

abundance: -
d_gene: -
j_gene: TRBJ2-7
v_gene: TRBV5-6
CDR3aa: CASSFPIRASTYEQYF
CDR3nt: TGTGCCAGCAGCTTTCCCATCCGGGCCTCGACCTACGAGCAGTACTTC

abundance: many
d_gene: -
j_gene: TRBJ2-7
v_gene: TRBV20-1
CDR3aa: CSAWSGETSYEQYF
CDR3nt: TGCAGTGCTTGGTCGGGAGAGACCTCCTACGAGCAGTACTTC

abundance: many
d_gene: -
j_gene: TRBJ1-1
v_gene: TRBV20-1
CDR3aa: CSAQEGRTEAFF
CDR3nt: TGCAGTGCCCAAGAGGGTAGGACTGAAGCTTTCTTT

abundance: many
d_gene: TRBD1
j_gene: TRBJ2-3
v_gene: TRBV18
CDR3aa: CASSLIDRGPDTQYF
CDR3nt: TGTGCCAGCTCACTTATCGACAGGGGACCAGATACGCAGTATTTT

abundance: -
d_gene: -
j_gene: TRBJ2-2
v_gene: TRBV24-1
CDR3aa: CATRTGSESGELFF
CDR3nt: TGTGCCACCAGGACAGGATCAGAGTCCGGGGAGCTGTTTTTT